This TCR beta chain was captured by sequencing in a study of blood T cell repertoires in COVID-19. The wider study: Spain, Italy and the United States supplied samples that represented acute and convalescent COVID-19. The cDNA or gDNA used as material had been derived from T cells, B-cell-depleted T cells, or PBMCs.

This CDR3 spans 13 amino acids. V was pared by 11 bases and J by 0 bases, with 11 bases between. Per the original methods: Amplification from reference gene primers served as the basis for estimated nucleated cell counts. The assay was immunoSEQ multiplex PCR, and TCRdb's table has in-frame clones only and misses some. That table furnishes V, J and clone size, whereas the DNA furnished D and trimming. The sample records 35,000 to 45,000 clones, approximately 91% being singletons. The sample taken for sequencing was peripheral blood. This chain connects TRBV12-3 or TRBV12-4 to TRBJ1-3; D is perhaps TRBD1 (5 bases). The TCR comes from a human donor in a cohort sampled during active COVID-19. The CDR3 loop is CAGKGNSGNTIYF. DNA for the CDR3: TGTGCCGGGAAGGGGAACTCTGGAAACACCATATATTTT.